The rows below give T cell receptor beta chains drawn from one sample of a study of long-term antiretroviral therapy in people with HIV. The method was immunoSEQ multiplex PCR; TCRdb's version includes in-frame clones alone and lacks a portion of them. The table has 7,700 or so clones, roughly 80% seen once; the top ten hold approximately 15%. The source material was unsorted PBMCs, sampled 2.5 to 2.7 years before starting antiretroviral therapy. The receptors come from a man aged 35-49 years with HIV. CDR3s include the opening cysteine and the closing phenylalanine or tryptophan. A D gene is named only where the DNA matches it firmly. Clone size is not always given. Where it is, it says once, few, many or a class for expanded clones.

TRBJ2-3 TRBV7-9 - TRBD1 CASSSDPGQGGQLTDTQYF TGTGCCAGCAGCTCGGACCCGGGACAGGGGGGCCAACTCACAGATACGCAGTATTTT
TRBJ2-7 TRBV5-6 - - CASSSRGHSYEQYF TGTGCCAGCAGCTCCAGGGGTCACTCCTACGAGCAGTACTTC
TRBJ2-3 TRBV5-1 - TRBD1 CASSTRTGGYSDTQYF TGCGCCAGCAGCACCCGAACAGGGGGCTATTCAGATACGCAGTATTTT
TRBJ2-7 TRBV4-2 - - CASSFRQLYEQYF TGTGCCAGCAGCTTTCGACAGCTCTACGAGCAGTACTTC
TRBJ2-7 TRBV5-4 - TRBD1 CASSLDPGQGYHEQYF TGTGCCAGCAGCTTGGACCCGGGACAGGGGTACCACGAGCAGTACTTC
TRBJ2-1 TRBV30 - - CAWSGTRYNEQFF TGTGCCTGGAGTGGCACTAGATACAATGAGCAGTTCTTC
TRBJ1-1 TRBV5-1 - - CASSLHSGGRRTEAFF TGCGCCAGCAGCTTGCATTCGGGGGGCCGGCGGACTGAAGCTTTCTTT
TRBJ1-2 TRBV11-2 - - CASSSAAGTAYGYTF TGTGCCAGCAGCTCCGCGGCCGGGACGGCTTATGGCTACACCTTC
TRBJ1-1 TRBV6-1 once TRBD1 CASSVSTGATEAFF TGTGCCAGCAGTGTATCGACAGGGGCCACTGAAGCTTTCTTT
TRBJ1-4 TRBV9 - - CASSVDTTNEKLFF TGTGCCAGCAGCGTAGACACAACTAATGAAAAACTGTTTTTT
TRBJ1-1 TRBV4-1 - - CASSQGEGLVNTEAFF TGCGCCAGCAGCCAAGGCGAGGGATTGGTGAACACTGAAGCTTTCTTT
TRBJ2-1 TRBV12-5 - - CASGLFVGGNEQFF TGTGCTAGTGGTTTGTTTGTTGGAGGGAATGAGCAGTTCTTC
TRBJ1-2 TRBV9 - - CASSVGPLIGYTF TGTGCCAGCAGCGTAGGCCCGCTGATTGGCTACACCTTC
TRBJ1-1 TRBV14 - - CASSLASEAFF TGTGCCAGCAGCCTCGCGAGTGAAGCTTTCTTT
TRBJ2-3 TRBV5-1 - - CASSLGNRGTDTQYF TGCGCCAGCAGCTTGGGAAACAGGGGCACAGATACGCAGTATTTT
TRBJ2-7 TRBV7-2 - TRBD2 CASSLSSGAIYEQYF TGTGCCAGCAGCTTAAGTAGCGGGGCAATCTACGAGCAGTACTTC
TRBJ2-2 TRBV12-5 - - CASGSPAGELFF TGTGCTAGTGGTTCCCCTGCCGGGGAGCTGTTTTTT
TRBJ2-2 TRBV4-1 - - CATTETGELFF TGCGCCACCACCGAAACCGGGGAGCTGTTTTTT
TRBJ1-3 TRBV2 - - CASNLNRADTIYF TGTGCCAGCAATCTAAACAGGGCGGACACCATATATTTT
TRBJ1-2 TRBV5-6 once - CASSWGGIVMDGYTF TGTGCCAGCAGCTGGGGAGGTATAGTTATGGATGGCTACACCTTC
TRBJ2-7 TRBV16 - - CASSHRNEQYF TGTGCCAGCAGCCACCGGAACGAGCAGTACTTC
TRBJ2-1 TRBV6-5 - - CASRPARSSINEQFF TGTGCCAGCAGACCCGCCCGGAGTAGCATCAATGAGCAGTTCTTC
TRBJ2-3 TRBV6-4 - TRBD1 CASSVTGETDTQYF TGTGCCAGCAGTGTTACAGGGGAGACAGATACGCAGTATTTT
TRBJ2-7 TRBV4-3 - - CASSHPTIGQGFFHEQYF TGCGCCAGCAGCCATCCGACAATAGGGCAGGGGTTTTTCCACGAGCAGTACTTC
TRBJ2-7 TRBV15 - - CATREAGAYEQYF TGTGCCACCAGGGAGGCAGGGGCTTACGAGCAGTACTTC
TRBJ1-5 TRBV25-1 - - CASSPDRGFNNQPQHF TGTGCCAGCAGTCCTGACCGGGGGTTTAACAATCAGCCCCAGCATTTT
TRBJ1-2 TRBV6-1 - - CASSEMPRGYTF TGTGCCAGCAGTGAGATGCCTCGGGGCTACACCTTC
TRBJ1-1 TRBV2 - - CAVGAEAFF TGTGCCGTAGGGGCTGAAGCTTTCTTT
TRBJ2-5 TRBV4-3 once - CASSQDFSNQETQYF TGCGCCAGCAGCCAAGATTTCTCGAATCAAGAGACCCAGTACTTC
TRBJ1-1 TRBV9 - - CASSVLGGTEAFF TGTGCCAGCAGCGTACTGGGGGGGACTGAAGCTTTCTTT
TRBJ1-1 TRBV18 - - CASSPNAGTEAFF TGTGCCAGCTCACCAAACGCGGGGACTGAAGCTTTCTTT
TRBJ1-5 TRBV19 - - CASSTLQGNNQPQHF TGTGCCAGTAGTACACTACAGGGAAACAATCAGCCCCAGCATTTT
TRBJ1-5 TRBV7-9 - - CASSLGDQPQHF TGTGCCAGCAGCTTAGGCGATCAGCCCCAGCATTTT
TRBJ2-1 TRBV4-3 - TRBD1 CASSQETGPYNEQFF TGCGCCAGCAGCCAGGAGACAGGGCCCTACAATGAGCAGTTCTTC
TRBJ1-5 TRBV6-1 - TRBD1 CASSRQGANQPQHF TGTGCCAGCAGTAGACAGGGGGCCAATCAGCCCCAGCATTTT
TRBJ2-3 TRBV30 - - CAWSVLGGGTDTQYF TGTGCCTGGAGTGTGCTAGGGGGAGGCACAGATACGCAGTATTTT
TRBJ2-3 TRBV7-3 - - CASSLTYRAGDTQYF TGTGCCAGCAGCTTAACGTATCGGGCCGGAGATACGCAGTATTTT
TRBJ2-3 TRBV9 - - CASSRLGETSTDTQYF TGTGCCAGCAGTCGACTAGGGGAGACTAGCACAGATACGCAGTATTTT
TRBJ1-5 TRBV28 once - CASSPPAGGNQPQHF TGTGCCAGCAGCCCCCCCGCGGGGGGCAATCAGCCCCAGCATTTT
TRBJ1-1 TRBV19 - TRBD1 CASRPKTGAEAFF TGTGCCAGTAGGCCGAAGACAGGGGCTGAAGCTTTCTTT
TRBJ2-1 TRBV5-1 - - CASSPSSDREQFF TGCGCCAGCAGCCCGAGCTCGGATCGTGAGCAGTTCTTC
TRBJ1-2 TRBV19 - - CASSSDNYGYTF TGTGCCAGTTCGTCAGACAACTATGGCTACACCTTC
TRBJ1-6 TRBV5-1 - - CASSREAGMTSPLHF TGCGCCAGCAGCCGCGAGGCAGGGATGACTTCACCCCTCCACTTT
TRBJ2-7 TRBV10-1 - - CASSESSLKSYEQYF TGCGCCAGCAGTGAGTCGAGTCTAAAGTCCTACGAGCAGTACTTC
TRBJ2-7 TRBV6-5 - TRBD2 CASSYRTSGDPYEQYF TGTGCCAGCAGTTACCGAACTAGCGGGGATCCCTACGAGCAGTACTTC
TRBJ1-2 TRBV5-1 - - CASSLGRQGEYYGYTF TGCGCCAGCAGCTTGGGCAGGCAGGGAGAATACTATGGCTACACCTTC
TRBJ2-7 TRBV18 - TRBD1 CASSSGTGGSYEQYF TGTGCCAGCTCATCCGGGACAGGGGGGTCCTACGAGCAGTACTTC
TRBJ2-7 TRBV19 - TRBD2 CASSWRSGAYEQYF TGTGCCAGTAGTTGGCGCAGCGGGGCTTACGAGCAGTACTTC
TRBJ2-2 TRBV29-1 once TRBD1 CSVERTGGPNTGELFF TGCAGCGTTGAGAGGACAGGGGGTCCGAACACCGGGGAGCTGTTTTTT
TRBJ2-7 TRBV10-3 - - CAISEFGDGSYEQYF TGTGCCATCAGTGAGTTCGGGGACGGTTCCTACGAGCAGTACTTC
TRBJ1-2 TRBV25-1 - - CASSVSASYGYTF TGTGCCAGCAGTGTATCGGCCTCCTATGGCTACACCTTC